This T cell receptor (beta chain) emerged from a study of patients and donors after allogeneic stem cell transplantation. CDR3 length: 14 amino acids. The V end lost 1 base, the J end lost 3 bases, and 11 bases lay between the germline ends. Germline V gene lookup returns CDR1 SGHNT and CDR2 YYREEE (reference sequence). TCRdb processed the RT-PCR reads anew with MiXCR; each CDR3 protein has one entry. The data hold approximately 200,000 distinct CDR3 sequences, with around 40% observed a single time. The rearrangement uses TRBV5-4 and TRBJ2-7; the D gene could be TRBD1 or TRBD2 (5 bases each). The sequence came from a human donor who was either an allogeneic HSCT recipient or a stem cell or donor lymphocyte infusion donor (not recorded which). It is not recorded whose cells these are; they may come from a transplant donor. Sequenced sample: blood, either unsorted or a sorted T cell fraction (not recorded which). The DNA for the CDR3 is TGTGCCAGCAGCTTGTCCAGGGACCACTACGAGCAGTACTTC. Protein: CASSLSRDHYEQYF.